This is a list of T cell receptor beta chains from one sample in a study of cytomegalovirus exposure and HLA in healthy donors. The data were produced by immunoSEQ multiplex PCR, yet TCRdb's version contains in-frame clones alone and is incomplete. There are some 170,000 clones in the sample; approximately 80% occur only once, and about 9.6% lies in the top ten. The specimen was PBMCs. The receptors originated from a man younger than 35 in good health and CMV-seropositive. Each CDR3 is given with its conserved first and last residue. D genes are given only for firm matches. A clone size is listed for some rows: how often the clone was seen (once, few, many), or a class if it is expanded.

V gene	J gene	D gene	clone size	CDR3 DNA	CDR3 protein
TRBV4-3	TRBJ2-2	NA	NA	TGCGCCAGCAGCTCATCCGGGAACACCGGGGAGCTGTTTTTT	CASSSSGNTGELFF
TRBV6-4	TRBJ1-1	NA	NA	TGTGCCAGCAGTGACCAACAGGGAGTTGGTGAAGCTTTCTTT	CASSDQQGVGEAFF
TRBV6-6	TRBJ1-1	TRBD1	few	TGTGCCAGCAGAGGACAGGGGGCGGTTGAAGCTTTCTTT	CASRGQGAVEAFF
TRBV5-1	TRBJ2-1	TRBD1	NA	TGCGCCAGCAGCTTGGAGGGGACAGGGACCTACAATGAGCAGTTCTTC	CASSLEGTGTYNEQFF
TRBV4-1	TRBJ1-1	NA	NA	TGCGCCAGCAGCCAAGATGACAGGCTGGGGACTGAAGCTTTCTTT	CASSQDDRLGTEAFF
TRBV5-8	TRBJ1-2	NA	few	TGTGCCAGCAGCTTCGGGGAGTATGACTATGGCTACACCTTC	CASSFGEYDYGYTF
TRBV6-1	TRBJ1-3	NA	NA	TGTGCCACCCAACGGGTCGACTCTGGAAACACCATATATTTT	CATQRVDSGNTIYF
TRBV10-3	TRBJ1-4	TRBD1	NA	TGTGCCATCAGTCCCAGGACAGGGGGCAGCCTTGAAAAACTGTTTTTT	CAISPRTGGSLEKLFF
TRBV5-1	TRBJ2-1	TRBD2	NA	TGCGCCAGCAGCTTGCTCGTACGCGGGAGGGCCCTGGGGAATGAGCAGTTCTTC	CASSLLVRGRALGNEQFF
TRBV4-2	TRBJ2-3	NA	once	TGTGCCAGCAGCCAAGACAGGGGAGTTCGAACAGATACGCAGTATTTT	CASSQDRGVRTDTQYF